This T cell receptor (beta chain) was observed in a study of vaccination effects on CD4 cells after COVID-19. It was after approximately 10 days of culture that CD4+ T cells were isolated. Two-dose BNT162b2 or mRNA-1273 vaccination was given to participants. Assay used: immunoSEQ multiplex PCR; TCRdb lists only in-frame clones, some missing. Of 25,000 to 35,000 clones in the sample, just under 75% were seen once. Germline lookup yields CDR1 MNHEY and CDR2 SMNVEV (reference sequence). The J segment lost 2 bases and the V segment lost 3 bases, leaving 5 bases of the junction unmatched. The CDR3 has 15 amino acids. Comment on this clone: The antigen is undetermined.

The sequencing here drew on CD4+ T cells from PBMCs cultured without peptide, taken after COVID-19 vaccination. This sequence was found in a human donor who received a COVID-19 vaccine. The chain combines TRBV27 with TRBJ2-3, with 7 positions matching TRBD2. This CDR3 reads CASSFSAGTTDTQYF. In DNA form, the CDR3 reads TGTGCCAGCAGTTTTTCAGCGGGGACCACAGATACGCAGTATTTT.